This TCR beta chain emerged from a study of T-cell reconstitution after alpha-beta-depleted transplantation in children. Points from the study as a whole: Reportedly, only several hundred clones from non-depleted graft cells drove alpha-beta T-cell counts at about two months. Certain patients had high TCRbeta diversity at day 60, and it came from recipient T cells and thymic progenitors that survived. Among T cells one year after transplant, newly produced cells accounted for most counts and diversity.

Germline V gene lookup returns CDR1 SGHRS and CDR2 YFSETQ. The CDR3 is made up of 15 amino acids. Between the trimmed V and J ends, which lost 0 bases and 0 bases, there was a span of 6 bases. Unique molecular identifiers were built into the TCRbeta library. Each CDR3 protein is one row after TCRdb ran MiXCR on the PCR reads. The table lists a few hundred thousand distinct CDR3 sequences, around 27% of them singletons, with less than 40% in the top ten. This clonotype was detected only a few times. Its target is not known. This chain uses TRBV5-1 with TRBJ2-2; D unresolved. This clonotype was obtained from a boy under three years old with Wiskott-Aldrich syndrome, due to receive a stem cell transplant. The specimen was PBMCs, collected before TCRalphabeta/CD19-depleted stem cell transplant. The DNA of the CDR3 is TGCGCCAGCAGCTTGGCCAGAGCGAACACCGGGGAGCTGTTTTTT. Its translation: CASSLARANTGELFF.